This TCR beta chain originates from a study of cytomegalovirus exposure and HLA in healthy donors. The PCR contained 60 Vbeta and 13 Jbeta primers. The table came from immunoSEQ multiplex PCR; TCRdb's copy has only in-frame clones and leaves some out. In the table there are some 110,000 clones, 78% of which are singletons. V was trimmed by 8 bases and J by 4 bases, leaving 14 bases between them. Germline CDR1 and CDR2: LNHDA and SQIVND (reference sequence). The CDR3 has 13 amino acids. The sequenced sample was PBMCs. The chain is built from TRBV19 and TRBJ1-1; no definite D call. The receptor was derived from a man aged 25 to 40 in good health and CMV-seronegative. The CDR3 nucleotides are TGTGCCAGTTCGGTACTCTCTGGCACTGAAGCTTTCTTT. Amino acid sequence: CASSVLSGTEAFF.